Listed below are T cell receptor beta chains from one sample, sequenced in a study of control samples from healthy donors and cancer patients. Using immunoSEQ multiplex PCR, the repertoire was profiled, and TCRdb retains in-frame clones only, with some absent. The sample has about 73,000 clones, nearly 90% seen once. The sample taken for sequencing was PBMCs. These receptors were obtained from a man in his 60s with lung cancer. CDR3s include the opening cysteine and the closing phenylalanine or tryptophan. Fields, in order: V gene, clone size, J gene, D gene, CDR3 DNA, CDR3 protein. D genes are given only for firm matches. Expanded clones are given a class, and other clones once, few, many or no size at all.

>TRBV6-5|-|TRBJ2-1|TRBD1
TGTGCCAGCAGTTACACGGGACAGTACAATGAGCAGTTCTTC
CASSYTGQYNEQFF
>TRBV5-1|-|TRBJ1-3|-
TGCGCCAGCAGCTTAAGTACAGGTTTCTCTGGAAACACCATATATTTT
CASSLSTGFSGNTIYF
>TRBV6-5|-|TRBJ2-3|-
TGTGCCAGCCCAAAGGGGGGGCAGATCACAGATACGCAGTATTTT
CASPKGGQITDTQYF
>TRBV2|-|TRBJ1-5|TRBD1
TGTGCCAGCAGTAGTCAGGGGGCGCCGAATCAGCCCCAGCATTTT
CASSSQGAPNQPQHF
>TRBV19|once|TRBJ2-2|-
TGTGCCAGTAGTATAGATAGCAGATCCACCGGGGAGCTGTTTTTT
CASSIDSRSTGELFF
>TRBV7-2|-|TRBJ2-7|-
TGTGCCAGCAGCTTCCAAAGGGGAACGAGCGAGCAGTACTTC
CASSFQRGTSEQYF
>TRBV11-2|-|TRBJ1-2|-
TGTGCCAGCAGCTTAAGCAGGGCCTATGGCTACACCTTC
CASSLSRAYGYTF
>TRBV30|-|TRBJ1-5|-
TGTGCCTGGGGACCCCAGGGGCGAACTGATCAGCCCCAGCATTTT
CAWGPQGRTDQPQHF
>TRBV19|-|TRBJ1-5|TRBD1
TGTGCCAGCATAGGGGGCCTCCGCGGGAGCAATCAGCCCCAGCATTTT
CASIGGLRGSNQPQHF
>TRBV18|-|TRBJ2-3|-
TGTGCCAGCTCACCACCGACGGGGGGCACAGATACGCAGTATTTT
CASSPPTGGTDTQYF
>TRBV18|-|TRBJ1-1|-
TGTGCCAGCTCACCACCTATGGGCGAAGCTTTCTTT
CASSPPMGEAFF
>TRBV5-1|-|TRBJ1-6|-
TGCGCCAGCAGACCTTCAGGGCCAGGCTCCTATAATTCACCCCTCCACTTT
CASRPSGPGSYNSPLHF
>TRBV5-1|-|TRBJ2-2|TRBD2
TGCGCCAGCAGCCCGGGGGGTACGAACACCGGGGAGCTGTTTTTT
CASSPGGTNTGELFF
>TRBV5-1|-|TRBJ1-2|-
TGCGCCAGCAGATTCCTTTCGGACGGTCCTTATGGCTACACCTTC
CASRFLSDGPYGYTF
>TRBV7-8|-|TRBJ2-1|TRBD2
TGTGCCAGCAGCTGGGGGGGAAGCTCCTACAATGAGCAGTTCTTC
CASSWGGSSYNEQFF
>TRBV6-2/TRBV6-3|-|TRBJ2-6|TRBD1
TGTGCCAGCAGTTACCGAAGGGGGCTACTTTCTGGGGCCAACGTCCTGACTTTC
CASSYRRGLLSGANVLTF
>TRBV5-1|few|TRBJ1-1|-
TGCGCCAGCGGTGACCAAGGGGGGAACACTGAAGCTTTCTTT
CASGDQGGNTEAFF
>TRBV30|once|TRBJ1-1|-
TGTGCCTGGAGTGTGGGTGGGAACACTGAAGCTTTCTTT
CAWSVGGNTEAFF
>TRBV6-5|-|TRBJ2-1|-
TGTGCCAGCAGTTACTCCGATTTAATCAATGAGCAGTTCTTC
CASSYSDLINEQFF
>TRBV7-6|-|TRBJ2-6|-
TGTGCCAGCAGCTCAGAGGGGGGCTCTGGGGCCAACGTCCTGACTTTC
CASSSEGGSGANVLTF
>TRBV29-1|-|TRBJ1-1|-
TGCAGCGTTGAGGCTGAAGCTTTCTTT
CSVEAEAFF
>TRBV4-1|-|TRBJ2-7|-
TGCGCCAGCAGCCATCTCGTCTCGGGTGGTACCTACGAGCAGTACTTC
CASSHLVSGGTYEQYF
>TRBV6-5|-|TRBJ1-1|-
TGTGCCAGCGGCGCGGACAGACATGACCTGGAAGCTTTCTTT
CASGADRHDLEAFF
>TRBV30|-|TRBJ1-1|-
TGTGCCTGGAACCAGGCGAACACTGAAGCTTTCTTT
CAWNQANTEAFF
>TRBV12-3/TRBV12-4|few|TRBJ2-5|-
TGTGCCAGCAGTTTAACACAAGTGGAGACCCAGTACTTC
CASSLTQVETQYF
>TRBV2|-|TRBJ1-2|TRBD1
TGTGCCAGCACTTGGGTGGGGACAGGGACCTATGGCTACACCTTC
CASTWVGTGTYGYTF
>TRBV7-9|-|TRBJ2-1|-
TGTGCCAGCAGCTTCCGCCGCGCGGGACAGCTCGGGAATGAGCAGTTCTTC
CASSFRRAGQLGNEQFF
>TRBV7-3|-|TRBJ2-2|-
TGTGCCAGCAGCTCGACAGCGAACACCGGGGAGCTGTTTTTT
CASSSTANTGELFF
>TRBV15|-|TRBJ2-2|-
TGTGCCACCAGCAGAGAGGCAGGGAACACCGGGGAGCTGTTTTTT
CATSREAGNTGELFF
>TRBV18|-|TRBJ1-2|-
TGTGCCAGCTCACCTCAAAGATCAGGACGCGCAATCTATGGCTACACCTTC
CASSPQRSGRAIYGYTF
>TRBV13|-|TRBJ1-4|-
TGTGCCAGCAGCTTAAACAGCCCTAATGAAAAACTGTTTTTT
CASSLNSPNEKLFF
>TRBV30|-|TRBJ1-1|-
TGTGCCTGGAGTGTATTGTTTGGGGGCCCTAAGAAACCTGAAGCTTTCTTT
CAWSVLFGGPKKPEAFF
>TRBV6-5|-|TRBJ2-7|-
TGTGCCAGCAGCGCCCAAGGGGCTTACGAGCAGTACTTC
CASSAQGAYEQYF
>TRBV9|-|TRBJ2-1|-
TGTGCCAGCAGCGCCCTAGGAGGTAACTACAATGAGCAGTTCTTC
CASSALGGNYNEQFF
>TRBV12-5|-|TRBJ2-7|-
TGTGCTAGTGGTTTGGTACAGGGAATGTCCTACGAGCAGTACTTT
CASGLVQGMSYEQYF
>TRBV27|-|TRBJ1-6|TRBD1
TGTGCCAGCAGTTTACGGACAGGATTGGAATCACCCCTCCACTTT
CASSLRTGLESPLHF
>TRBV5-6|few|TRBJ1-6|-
TGTGCCAGCTCAACCCCAATCGGGGGTATCATCCAATTT
CASSTPIGGIIQF
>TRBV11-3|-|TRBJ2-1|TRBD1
TGTGCCAGCAGCTTCTCCGGGACAGATGAGCAGTTCTTC
CASSFSGTDEQFF
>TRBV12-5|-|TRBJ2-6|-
TGTGCTAGTGGTTTAGGCGGCTCTGGGGCCAACGTCCTGACTTTC
CASGLGGSGANVLTF
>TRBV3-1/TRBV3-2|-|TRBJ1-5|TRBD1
TGTGCCAGCAGCCAAGGACCTCGACAGGGAAGCAATCAGCCCCAGCATTTT
CASSQGPRQGSNQPQHF
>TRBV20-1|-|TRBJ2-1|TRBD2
TGCAGTGCTAGCGGGGGGGCGGTCTTC
CSASGGAVF
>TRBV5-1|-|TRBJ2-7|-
TGCGCCAGCAGCTTTGCTGATTCCTACGAGCAGTACTTC
CASSFADSYEQYF
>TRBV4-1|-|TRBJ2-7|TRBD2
TGCGCCAGCAGCCTACACCCTTTGGGTAGCGGGGGGCTAAACGAGCAGTACTTC
CASSLHPLGSGGLNEQYF
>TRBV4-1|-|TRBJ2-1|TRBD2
TGCGCCAGCAGCCATCCTCGGCGGGGGGGCTCCAATGAGCAGTTCTTC
CASSHPRRGGSNEQFF
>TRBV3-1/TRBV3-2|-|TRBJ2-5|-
TGTGCCAGCAGCCAAGATGGCGGAGGGGAGACCCAGTACTTC
CASSQDGGGETQYF
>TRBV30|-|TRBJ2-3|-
TGTGCCTGGAGTGTAGCTAGATCTCCCCCGACAGATACGCAGTATTTT
CAWSVARSPPTDTQYF
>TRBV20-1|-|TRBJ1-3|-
TGCAGTGCGAGGCAGGGAAACACCATATATTTT
CSARQGNTIYF
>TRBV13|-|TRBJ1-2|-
TGTGCCAGCAGCTTAGATGGGAGGGGATACACCTTC
CASSLDGRGYTF
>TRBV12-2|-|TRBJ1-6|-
TGTGCAAGTCGCCAACATTGCTATAATTCACCCCTCCACTTT
CASRQHCYNSPLHF
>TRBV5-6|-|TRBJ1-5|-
TGTGCCAGCAGCTTCTTTTCAGGAATTCAGCCCCAGCATTTT
CASSFFSGIQPQHF
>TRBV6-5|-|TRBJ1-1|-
TGTGCCAGCAGTTTCACGGGGGCGGGAGGCGAAGCTTTCTTT
CASSFTGAGGEAFF
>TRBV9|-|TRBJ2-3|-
TGTGCCAGCAGCGACGGGGGGCGGAGCACAGATACGCAGTATTTT
CASSDGGRSTDTQYF
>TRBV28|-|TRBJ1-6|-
TGTGCCAGTGGACGCTATAATTCACCCCTCCACTTT
CASGRYNSPLHF
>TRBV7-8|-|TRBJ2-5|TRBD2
TGTGCCAGCAGCTTCTGGGCTAGCGGGAGTGAGACCCAGTACTTC
CASSFWASGSETQYF
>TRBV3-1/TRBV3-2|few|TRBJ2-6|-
TGTGCCAGCAGCCTAGGACAGTGGGCCAACGTCCTGACTTTC
CASSLGQWANVLTF